This TCR beta chain was found in a study of regulatory T cells in long-lasting Graves disease. The time point is: persistent/refractory GD, antithyroid drugs over 5 years with positive TRAb. The TCR library used RNA extracted from PBMCs. Patients met American Thyroid Association criteria for Graves' disease. Library construction for TCR beta used iRepertoire HTBI primers and Arm-PCR of CDR3 regions. TCRdb recomputed calls from the multiplex PCR reads with MiXCR, one row per CDR3 protein. Of 700,000 or so distinct CDR3 sequences in the sample, approximately 31% were seen once. This clonotype was observed many times. Looked up from germline, CDR1 is MNHEY and CDR2 is SMNVEV (reference sequence). CDR3 length: 14 amino acids. V shed 4 bases and J 6 bases; nucleotides not matched to a gene: 6.

The receptor was derived from a female donor with Graves disease. The chain has TRBV27 and TRBJ1-1, with 9 bases matching TRBD1. Sample: peripheral blood mononuclear cells (PBMCs), taken when the disease was refractory, from a patient treated with antithyroid drugs. CDR3 nucleotide sequence: TGTGCCAGCAGTTCGGGACAGGGTGTTTCTGAAGCTTTCTTT. Encoded protein: CASSSGQGVSEAFF.